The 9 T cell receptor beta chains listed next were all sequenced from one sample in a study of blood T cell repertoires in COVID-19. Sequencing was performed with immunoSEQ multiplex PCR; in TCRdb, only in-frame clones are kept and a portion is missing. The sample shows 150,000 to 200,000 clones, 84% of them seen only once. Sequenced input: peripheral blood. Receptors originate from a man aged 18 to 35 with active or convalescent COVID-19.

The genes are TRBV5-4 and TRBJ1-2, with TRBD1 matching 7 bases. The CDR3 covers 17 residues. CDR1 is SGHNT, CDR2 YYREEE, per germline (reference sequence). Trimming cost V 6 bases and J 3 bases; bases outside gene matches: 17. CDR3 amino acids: CASNRTSRRGRDYGYTF. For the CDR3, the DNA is TGTGCCAGCAATCGCACCAGCCGTAGGGGGCGCGACTATGGCTACACCTTC.

CDR3 sequence reads: CASTPRGVYSPLHF. Written as DNA, the CDR3 is TGTGCCAGCACCCCTCGGGGGGTTTATTCACCCCTCCACTTT. The J gene is TRBJ1-6, the V gene TRBV27, with a tentative D call TRBD1 (5 bases). V was clipped by 7 bases and J by 8 bases, with 15 bases between them. CDR3 size: 14 residues. Germline V gives CDR1 MNHEY, CDR2 SMNVEV (reference sequence).

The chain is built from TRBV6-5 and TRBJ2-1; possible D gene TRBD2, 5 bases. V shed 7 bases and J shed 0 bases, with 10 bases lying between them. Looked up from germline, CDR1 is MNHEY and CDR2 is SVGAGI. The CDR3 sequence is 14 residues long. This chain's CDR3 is CASNTGYSYNEQFF. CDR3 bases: TGTGCCAGCAATACGGGGTACTCCTACAATGAGCAGTTCTTC.

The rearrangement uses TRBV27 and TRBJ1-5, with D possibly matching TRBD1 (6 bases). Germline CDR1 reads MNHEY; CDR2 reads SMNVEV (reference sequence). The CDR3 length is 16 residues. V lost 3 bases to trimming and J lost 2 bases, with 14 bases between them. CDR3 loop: CASSFRLQGGNQPQHF. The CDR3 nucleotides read TGTGCCAGCAGTTTTAGGCTACAGGGAGGCAATCAGCCCCAGCATTTT.

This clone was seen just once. The CDR3 nucleotides read TGTGCCAGCAGCTTAGCGGGGACAGGGCTAGAGGAGCAGTTCTTC. Encoded protein: CASSLAGTGLEEQFF. This sequence joins TRBV7-6 and TRBJ2-1; 9 bases are a match to TRBD1. The CDR3 runs to 15 residues. After removal of 0 bases from V and 10 bases from J, the junction contained 7 bases not matched to a gene. Germline CDR1 is SGHVS and CDR2 is FNYEAQ.

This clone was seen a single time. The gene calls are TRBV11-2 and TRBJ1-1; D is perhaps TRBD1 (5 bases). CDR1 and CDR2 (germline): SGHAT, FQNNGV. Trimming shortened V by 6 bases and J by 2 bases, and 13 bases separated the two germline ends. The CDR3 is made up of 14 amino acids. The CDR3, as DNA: TGTGCCAGCAGTAAAGGGGCATTTAACACTGAAGCTTTCTTT. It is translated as CASSKGAFNTEAFF.

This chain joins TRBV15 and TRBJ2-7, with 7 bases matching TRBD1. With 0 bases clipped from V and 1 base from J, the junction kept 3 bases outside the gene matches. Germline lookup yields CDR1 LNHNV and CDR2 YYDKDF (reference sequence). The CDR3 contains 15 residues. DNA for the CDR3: TGTGCCACCAGCAGAGATCCGGGACAGTCCTACGAGCAGTACTTC. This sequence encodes CATSRDPGQSYEQYF.

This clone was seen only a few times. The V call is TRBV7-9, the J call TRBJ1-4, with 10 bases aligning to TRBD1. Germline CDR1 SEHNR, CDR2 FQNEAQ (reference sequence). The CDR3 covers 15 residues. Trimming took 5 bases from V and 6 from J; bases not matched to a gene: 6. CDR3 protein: CASSHAGQGYEKLFF. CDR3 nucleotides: TGTGCCAGCAGCCACGCGGGACAGGGGTATGAAAAACTGTTTTTT.

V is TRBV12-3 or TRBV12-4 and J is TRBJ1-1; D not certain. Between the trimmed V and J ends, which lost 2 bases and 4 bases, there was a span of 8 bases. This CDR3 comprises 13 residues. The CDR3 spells CASSLLRGTEAFF. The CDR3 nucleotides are TGTGCCAGCAGTTTACTCCGGGGCACTGAAGCTTTCTTT.